One sample yielded the 12 T cell receptor beta chains listed below, sequenced in a study of CD8 T cells in ankylosing spondylitis. TCRdb reprocessed the 5' RACE reads with MiXCR, giving one entry per CDR3 protein. Of 220,000 or so distinct CDR3 sequences in the sample, over 9.5% were seen once. The sequenced sample was blood, either unsorted or a sorted T cell fraction (not recorded which). Receptors originate from a male donor with ankylosing spondylitis or in good health (not recorded which).

The chain carries TRBV20-1 and TRBJ2-3; TRBD2 matches 12 bases. CDR1 is DFQATT and CDR2 is SNEGSKA in the germline V gene (reference sequence). J gave up 4 bases and V 5 bases, and 19 bases lay outside the gene matches. This CDR3 comprises 19 residues. CDR3 sequence reads: CSASPRGASGGGFADTQYF. In DNA form, the CDR3 reads TGCAGTGCTTCCCCCAGGGGGGCTAGCGGGGGGGGGTTTGCAGATACGCAGTATTTT.

This clonotype occurred a few times. A junction end diverges from the germline sequence, so it may reflect a read error. V is TRBV5-1 and J is TRBJ2-4; 7 bases align to TRBD2. Germline CDR1 is SGHRS and CDR2 is YFSETQ. CDR3 length equals 15 residues. The DNA for the CDR3 is TGCCCCAGGACTAGAGGAGGAATAGCCAAAAACATTCAGTACTTC. This gives the protein CPRTRGGIAKNIQYF.

At least ten counts were recorded for this clonotype. This chain links TRBV7-2 with TRBJ1-2, with 7 bases matching TRBD1. This CDR3 region has 15 residues. Germline V gives CDR1 SGHTA, CDR2 FQGNSA. The V and J ends lost 5 bases and 2 bases, in that order; junction bases with no gene match: 8. CDR3 in amino acids: CASSHPGGINYGYTF. The CDR3 bases are TGTGCCAGCAGCCATCCAGGGGGGATAAACTATGGCTACACCTTC. The entire variable domain, with the rest obtained from reference TRBV7-2 and TRBJ1-2, is as follows: GAGVSQSPSNKVTEKGKDVELRCDPISGHTALYWYRQSLGQGLEFLIYFQGNSAPDKSGLPSDRFSAERTGGSVSTLTIQRTQQEDSAVYLCASSHPGGINYGYTFGSGTRLTVV.

This clonotype has a handful of counts. The chain links TRBV20-1 to TRBJ2-2; 11 bases are a match to TRBD2. Germline CDR1 is DFQATT and CDR2 is SNEGSKA (reference sequence). CDR3 length: 18 amino acids. V shed 5 bases and J 4 bases; nucleotides not matched to a gene: 15. The CDR3 sequence: CSAPVARTSGGITGELFF. The DNA of the CDR3 is TGCAGTGCTCCGGTCGCCCGAACTAGCGGGGGAATCACCGGGGAGCTGTTTTTT.

This chain links TRBV5-1 with TRBJ2-1; 12 nucleotides line up with TRBD2. Trimming cost V 4 bases and J 4 bases; bases outside gene matches: 6. The CDR3 consists of 16 residues. Germline V gives CDR1 SGHRS, CDR2 YFSETQ. The CDR3 sequence is CASSEILAGGYNEQFF. The CDR3 bases are TGCGCCAGCAGCGAAATACTAGCGGGGGGTTACAATGAGCAGTTCTTC. The variable domain in full, with the rest retrieved from reference TRBV5-1 and TRBJ2-1, is KAGVTQTPRYLIKTRGQQVTLSCSPISGHRSVSWYQQTPGQGLQFLFEYFSETQRNKGNFPGRFSGRQFSNSRSEMNVSTLELGDSALYLCASSEILAGGYNEQFFGPGTRLTVL.

This clonotype was recorded a few times. The V call is TRBV20-1, the J call TRBJ1-1, with 7 bases that match TRBD1. V gave up 7 bases and J gave up 1 base; unmatched junction bases: 6. The CDR3 runs 13 residues. Germline CDR1 reads DFQATT; CDR2 reads SNEGSKA (reference sequence). The CDR3 sequence: CSVNRDRNTEAFF. CDR3 DNA sequence: TGCAGTGTTAACCGGGACAGGAACACTGAAGCTTTCTTT.

This clonotype was seen repeatedly, ten times or more. This chain links TRBV6-1 with TRBJ1-5; maybe TRBD1 (5 bases). Germline CDR1 reads MNHNS; CDR2 reads SASEGT. V was pared by 7 bases and J by 7 bases, with 14 bases between. This CDR3 has 13 amino acids. CDR3 nucleotide sequence: TGTGCCAGCACGACCGGCGGGGGACAGCCCCAGCATTTT. Amino acids: CASTTGGGQPQHF.

This clonotype has more than one count but fewer than ten. The J gene is TRBJ2-2, the V gene TRBV7-2; D is perhaps TRBD2 (6 bases). CDR3 length equals 14 residues. CDR1 and CDR2 from the germline V gene are SGHTA and FQGNSA. V lost 7 bases, J lost 4 bases, and 13 bases lay in between. CDR3 sequence: CASTLNGGTGELFF. The CDR3 DNA reads TGTGCCAGCACTCTCAACGGGGGCACCGGGGAGCTGTTTTTT.

This clonotype was detected ten times or more. The chain employs TRBV6-1 and TRBJ2-4, with a possible D match to TRBD2 (6 bases). This CDR3 comprises 15 residues. Deletions cut 6 bases from V and 2 bases from J, with 14 bases between. The germline V gene has CDR1 MNHNS and CDR2 SASEGT. The CDR3 DNA reads as TGTGCCAGCAGAGAGCGGGCGGGTTCCAAAAACATTCAGTACTTC. Its protein product is CASRERAGSKNIQYF.

This clonotype was observed at least ten times. This chain links TRBV20-1 with TRBJ1-2, with D unresolved. CDR1 is DFQATT and CDR2 is SNEGSKA in the germline V gene (reference sequence). This CDR3 spans 13 amino acids. Trimming left V 0 bases short and J 3 bases short, with 8 bases between. Here the CDR3 reads CSARDPVDYGYTF. The CDR3 nucleotides read TGCAGTGCTAGAGATCCCGTGGACTATGGCTACACCTTC.

This clonotype was seen many times. The V and J genes are TRBV12-3 or TRBV12-4 and TRBJ2-7; D not resolved. The CDR3 is made up of 12 amino acids. V was trimmed by 5 bases and J by 6 bases, leaving 11 bases between them. CDR3 nucleotides: TGTGCCAGCAGTAACCAACTGTCCGAGCAGTACTTC. It encodes CASSNQLSEQYF.

At least ten counts were recorded for this clonotype. V usage is TRBV7-2 and J usage is TRBJ2-7; 13 bases map to TRBD2. Germline V CDR1 and CDR2: SGHTA, FQGNSA. The CDR3 is 15 amino acids. Unmatched junction bases numbered 7, after V lost 5 bases and J lost 6 bases. The chain's CDR3 is CASSQTSGGAPEQYF. DNA of the CDR3: TGTGCCAGCAGCCAAACTAGCGGGGGGGCCCCCGAGCAGTACTTC.